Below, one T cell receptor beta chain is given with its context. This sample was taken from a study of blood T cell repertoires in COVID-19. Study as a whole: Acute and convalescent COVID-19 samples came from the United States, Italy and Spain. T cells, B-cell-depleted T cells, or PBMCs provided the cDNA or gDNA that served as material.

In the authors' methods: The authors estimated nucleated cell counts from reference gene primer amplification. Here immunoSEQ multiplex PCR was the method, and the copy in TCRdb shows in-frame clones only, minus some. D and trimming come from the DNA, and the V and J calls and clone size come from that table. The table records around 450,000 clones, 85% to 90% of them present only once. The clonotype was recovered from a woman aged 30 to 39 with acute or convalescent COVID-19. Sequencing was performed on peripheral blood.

The DNA for the CDR3 is TGTGCCAGCAGTCTTCGTGGGGGACAGAACACTGAAGCTTTCTTT. Its protein is CASSLRGGQNTEAFF. The chain carries TRBV27 and TRBJ1-1; maybe TRBD1 (6 bases). The CDR3 is 15 amino acids. V was clipped by 5 bases and J by 1 base, with 14 bases between them. The V gene's germline CDR1 is MNHEY and CDR2 SMNVEV (reference sequence).